The 19 T cell receptor beta chains below all came from one sample that was sequenced in a study of blood T cell repertoires in COVID-19. The assay was immunoSEQ multiplex PCR, and TCRdb's table has in-frame clones only and misses some. The sample gives roughly 670,000 clones, 75% to 90% of which show up once; over 0.2% is in the top ten. Source material: peripheral blood. The receptors here all came from a young woman with acute or convalescent COVID-19.

This clone was seen once. The chain employs TRBV5-6 and TRBJ1-1; D is ambiguous. CDR3 length: 16 amino acids. The germline V gene has CDR1 SGHDT and CDR2 YYEEEE. The V and J ends lost 0 bases and 0 bases respectively, with 12 bases between them. The CDR3 DNA reads as TGTGCCAGCAGCTTGGACAGACGACCCATGAACACTGAAGCTTTCTTT. This sequence encodes CASSLDRRPMNTEAFF.

This chain links TRBV12-3 or TRBV12-4 with TRBJ2-2; the D is unclear. This CDR3 spans 11 amino acids. The ends were cut back, 8 bases at V and 7 bases at J, with 8 bases in the middle. The DNA for the CDR3 is TGTGCCAGCGTGTATATCGGGGAGCTGTTTTTT. Protein sequence: CASVYIGELFF.

The V call is TRBV6-6, the J call TRBJ2-7; 7 bases align to TRBD1. V was clipped by 7 bases and J by 3 bases; unmatched bases: 6. CDR3 length: 13 amino acids. Germline assignment: CDR1 MNHNY and CDR2 SVGAGI (reference sequence). The CDR3 DNA reads TGTGCCAGCAAGGGACAGAAAATCTACGAGCAGTACTTC. Its protein product is CASKGQKIYEQYF.

The genes are TRBV30 and TRBJ1-2, with 8 bases matching TRBD1. The V and J ends lost 5 bases and 8 bases, in that order; junction bases with no gene match: 7. Germline V CDR1 and CDR2: GTSNPN, SVGIG (reference sequence). The CDR3 extends over 12 amino acids. The CDR3 region is CAWVQGAWGYTF. The CDR3 coding sequence is TGTGCCTGGGTTCAGGGGGCTTGGGGCTACACCTTC.

This chain links TRBV4-2 with TRBJ2-7; D is possibly TRBD1 (5 bases). This CDR3 has 16 amino acids. Germline CDR1 reads LGHNA; CDR2 reads YNFKEQ. The V end was cut by 1 base, the J end by 0 bases, with 13 bases between. The chain's CDR3 is CASSQAGYLASYEQYF. The CDR3, as DNA: TGTGCCAGCAGCCAAGCAGGGTACCTGGCCTCCTACGAGCAGTACTTC.

This chain connects TRBV6-5 to TRBJ1-2; TRBD1 matches 9 bases. CDR3 length equals 14 residues. V gave up 8 bases and J gave up 4 bases; unmatched junction bases: 8. Germline CDR1 reads MNHEY; CDR2 reads SVGAGI. The CDR3 spells CASGDRADFYGYTF. The CDR3 bases are TGTGCCAGCGGGGACAGGGCGGACTTCTATGGCTACACCTTC.

The chain carries TRBV11-3 and TRBJ1-1, with D tentatively TRBD1 (6 bases). The ends were cut back, 3 bases at V and 5 bases at J, with 19 bases in the middle. The CDR3 is 16 residues long. Germline V gene data show CDR1 as SGHNT and CDR2 as YENEEA. The CDR3 bases are TGTGCCAGCAGCTTGTGGTTTGAGGGGGTCTATACTGAAGCTTTCTTT. Its translation: CASSLWFEGVYTEAFF.

V and J are TRBV5-1 and TRBJ2-7, with 14 bases lining up with TRBD2. Unmatched junction bases numbered 9, after V lost 4 bases and J lost 6 bases. CDR3 length: 16 amino acids. Germline assignment: CDR1 SGHRS and CDR2 YFSETQ. The CDR3, as DNA: TGCGCCAGCAGCAGCCCAGGGACTAGCGGGGGCCCCGAGCAGTACTTC. It codes for CASSSPGTSGGPEQYF.

As to this clone: Other DNA sequences in the same sample also yield this CDR3. The chain has TRBV9 and TRBJ2-1, with 7 bases aligning to TRBD1. This CDR3 comprises 15 residues. The V segment lost 0 bases and the J segment 3 bases; nucleotides outside the gene matches: 3. Germline lookup yields CDR1 SGDLS and CDR2 YYNGEE. CDR3 DNA sequence: TGTGCCAGCAGCGTAGTTTCAGGGGGCTACAATGAGCAGTTCTTC. This sequence encodes CASSVVSGGYNEQFF.

The V and J genes are TRBV2 and TRBJ2-7, with TRBD1 matching 8 bases. This CDR3 region has 13 residues. Germline V gene lookup returns CDR1 SNHLY and CDR2 FYNNEI. The trim removed 10 bases at V and 5 bases at J, leaving 10 bases unmatched. The CDR3 protein is CANLRTGINEQYF. DNA for the CDR3: TGTGCCAACTTACGGACAGGGATTAACGAGCAGTACTTC.

The V gene is TRBV4-2, the J gene TRBJ1-1; 8 nucleotides agree with TRBD1. The CDR3 length is 16 residues. Germline CDR1 LGHNA, CDR2 YNFKEQ. Unmatched junction bases numbered 7, after V lost 3 bases and J lost 1 base. The DNA for the CDR3 is TGTGCCAGCAGCCAGGATACAGGGGGTGGGAACACTGAAGCTTTCTTT. Translation gives CASSQDTGGGNTEAFF.

The chain uses TRBV18 and TRBJ2-2, with 9 bases fitting TRBD1. This CDR3 region has 18 residues. Trimming cost V 2 bases and J 5 bases; bases outside gene matches: 12. Germline CDR1 reads KGHSH; CDR2 reads LQKENI. This CDR3 is CASSPGPGTGQLTGELFF. In DNA, the CDR3 is TGTGCCAGCTCACCAGGTCCCGGGACAGGGCAACTTACCGGGGAGCTGTTTTTT.

V usage is TRBV5-1 and J usage is TRBJ2-7; weak D call: TRBD1 (6 bases). The CDR3 covers 15 residues. The germline V gene encodes CDR1 SGHRS and CDR2 YFSETQ. The V end was cut by 4 bases, the J end by 4 bases, with 18 bases between. The CDR3 region has the DNA TGCGCCAGCAGCCCGCGGCCCAGGGGTAGTTACGAGCAGTACTTC. Protein sequence: CASSPRPRGSYEQYF. Filled out from reference TRBV5-1 and TRBJ2-7, the complete variable domain reads KAGVTQTPRYLIKTRGQQVTLSCSPISGHRSVSWYQQTPGQGLQFLFEYFSETQRNKGNFPGRFSGRQFSNSRSEMNVSTLELGDSALYLCASSPRPRGSYEQYFGPGTRLTVT.

The J gene is TRBJ2-2, the V gene TRBV6-2 or TRBV6-3; maybe TRBD2 (8 bases). CDR3 size: 15 residues. CDR1 is MNHEY and CDR2 is SVGEGT in the germline V gene. V dropped 5 bases and J dropped 5 bases, with 15 bases sitting between them. The CDR3 protein is CASSRQGLDTGELFF. The CDR3, as DNA: TGTGCCAGCAGTCGACAGGGACTAGATACCGGGGAGCTGTTTTTT.

Remarks on this clone: Other DNA sequences from this sample encode an identical CDR3 as well. The V gene is TRBV7-9, the J gene TRBJ1-1; a possible D gene is TRBD1 (5 bases). This CDR3 is 13 amino acids long. The germline V gene encodes CDR1 SEHNR and CDR2 FQNEAQ (reference sequence). Between the trimmed V and J ends, which lost 4 bases and 1 base, there was a span of 7 bases. The CDR3 DNA reads as TGTGCCAGCAGCTCCACAGGGAACACTGAAGCTTTCTTT. It encodes CASSSTGNTEAFF.

This chain connects TRBV18 to TRBJ1-2; D is possibly TRBD1 (5 bases). V was cut by 6 bases and J by 5 bases, with 10 bases left in between. Germline CDR1 and CDR2: KGHSH and LQKENI. The CDR3 consists of 12 residues. The CDR3 loop is CASSFSGYGYTF. DNA of the CDR3: TGTGCCAGCTCCTTTTCAGGGTATGGCTACACCTTC. Full variable domain (outside the CDR3, taken from reference TRBV18 and TRBJ1-2): NAGVMQNPRHLVRRRGQEARLRCSPMKGHSHVYWYRQLPEEGLKFMVYLQKENIIDESGMPKERFSAEFPKEGPSILRIQQVVRGDSAAYFCASSFSGYGYTFGSGTRLTVV.

This chain uses TRBV10-3 with TRBJ2-1; possibly TRBD2 for D (6 bases). V dropped 10 bases and J dropped 5 bases, with 9 bases sitting between them. This CDR3 region has 11 residues. Germline values: CDR1 ENHRY, CDR2 SYGVKD. CDR3 loop: CATDYDNEQFF. CDR3 sequence (DNA): TGTGCCACGGACTACGACAATGAGCAGTTCTTC.

This clone has just a few counts. The chain uses TRBV3-1 (or the pseudogene TRBV3-2) and TRBJ2-7; D is uncertain. The germline V and J ends were trimmed by 1 base and 4 bases, with 8 bases remaining between them. The CDR3 extends over 13 amino acids. Germline V CDR1 and CDR2: LGHDT, YNNKEL (reference sequence). The CDR3 DNA reads TGTGCCAGCAGCCAAGGACTCCCTTACGAGCAGTACTTC. It encodes CASSQGLPYEQYF.

The CDR3 region has the DNA TGTGCCAGCAGTGAATACAGGGGTACAGGCTATGGCTACACCTTC. Its protein is CASSEYRGTGYGYTF. The chain combines TRBV25-1 with TRBJ1-2; tentatively, D is TRBD1 (6 bases). This CDR3 region has 15 residues. Trimming cost V 0 bases and J 4 bases, with 12 bases left between them. Germline loops: CDR1 MGHDK, CDR2 SYGVNS.